This T cell receptor beta chain was captured by sequencing in a study of cytomegalovirus exposure and HLA in healthy donors. Study information: There were 90 million to 140 million unique TCR beta sequences, drawn from around 180 million T cells, in an earlier analysis.

Regarding the study as a whole: It was reported in a later analysis that an Asian-associated ancestry cluster showed fewer N-insertions than the approximately 690-donor mean. As a later analysis showed, several of the most significant clusters appeared to be linked to common viral pathogens. The productive fraction for most TCR beta V segments was about 87% or about 30% in an earlier analysis.

Use of 60 Vbeta and 13 Jbeta primers characterized the PCR. Assay used: immunoSEQ multiplex PCR; TCRdb lists only in-frame clones, some missing. The repertoire holds roughly 120,000 clones, under 90% seen once, with around 8% in the top ten. A remark on this clone: Antigen unknown.

V lost 4 bases to trimming and J lost 5 bases; unmatched junction nucleotides: 8. The CDR3 runs to 15 residues. Germline loops: CDR1 SEHNR, CDR2 FQNEAQ (reference sequence). Sequenced: PBMCs. The TCR comes from a female donor in good health and CMV-seropositive. The chain links TRBV7-9 to TRBJ2-3; TRBD2 matches 8 bases. For the CDR3, the DNA is TGTGCCAGCAGCTCCCGGGGGGGCCTTATAGATACGCAGTATTTT. Its protein is CASSSRGGLIDTQYF.